This T cell receptor beta chain was profiled in a study of response to subunit inactivated influenza vaccine. This clonotype has just a few counts. The CDR3 has 15 amino acids. V lost 0 bases and J lost 3, with 13 bases in between. Germline CDR1 reads SGHNT; CDR2 reads YYREEE (reference sequence). Each CDR3 protein is one row after TCRdb ran MiXCR on the RT-PCR reads. This sample yields 500,000 to 700,000 distinct CDR3 sequences, of which under 25% are seen a single time; about 2.8% belongs to the top ten. A further study also used this sample, focusing on T cells expressing NK-cell markers. That paper notes: 5'RACE template switching with UMIs produced the TCR beta cDNA.

The chain has TRBV5-4 and TRBJ2-7; perhaps D is TRBD1 or TRBD2 (5 bases each). Sequencing used CD4+ T cells sorted from PBMCs, obtained approximately 12 days after vaccination. The receptor's source is a man aged 50 to 59 who received an inactivated influenza vaccine. The CDR3 region has the DNA TGTGCCAGCAGCTTGGAATGGGGGAGTCGCTACGAGCAGTACTTC. It yields the protein CASSLEWGSRYEQYF.